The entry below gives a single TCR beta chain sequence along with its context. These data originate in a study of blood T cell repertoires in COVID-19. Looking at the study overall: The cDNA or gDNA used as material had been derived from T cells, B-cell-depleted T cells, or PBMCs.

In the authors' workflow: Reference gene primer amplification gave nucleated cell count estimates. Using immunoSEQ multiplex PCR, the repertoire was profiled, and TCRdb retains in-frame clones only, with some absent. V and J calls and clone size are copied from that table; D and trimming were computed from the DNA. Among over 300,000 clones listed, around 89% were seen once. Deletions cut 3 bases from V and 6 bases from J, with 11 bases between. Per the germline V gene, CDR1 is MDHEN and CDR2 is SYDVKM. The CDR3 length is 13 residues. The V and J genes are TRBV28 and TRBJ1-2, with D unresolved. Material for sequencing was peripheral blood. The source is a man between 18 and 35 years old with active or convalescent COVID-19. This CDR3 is CASSLVLSNGYTF. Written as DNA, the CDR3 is TGTGCCAGCAGTTTGGTCCTCTCTAATGGCTACACCTTC.